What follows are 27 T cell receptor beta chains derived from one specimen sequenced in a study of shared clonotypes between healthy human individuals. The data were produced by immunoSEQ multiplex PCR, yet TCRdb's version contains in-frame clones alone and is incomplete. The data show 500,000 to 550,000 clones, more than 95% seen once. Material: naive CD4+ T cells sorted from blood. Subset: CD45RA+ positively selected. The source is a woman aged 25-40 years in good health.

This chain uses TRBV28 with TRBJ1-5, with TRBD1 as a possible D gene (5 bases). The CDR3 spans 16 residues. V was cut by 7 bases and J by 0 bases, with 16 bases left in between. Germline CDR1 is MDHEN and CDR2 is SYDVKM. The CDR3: CASTLQDTYSNQPQHF. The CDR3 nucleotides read TGTGCCAGCACCCTCCAGGACACGTATAGCAATCAGCCCCAGCATTTT.

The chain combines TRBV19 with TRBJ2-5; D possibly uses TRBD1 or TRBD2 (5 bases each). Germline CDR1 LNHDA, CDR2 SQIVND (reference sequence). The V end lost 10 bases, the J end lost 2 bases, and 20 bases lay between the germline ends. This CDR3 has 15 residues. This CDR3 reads CATIGRSWGQETQYF. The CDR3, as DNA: TGTGCCACGATAGGGCGCAGCTGGGGGCAAGAGACCCAGTACTTC.

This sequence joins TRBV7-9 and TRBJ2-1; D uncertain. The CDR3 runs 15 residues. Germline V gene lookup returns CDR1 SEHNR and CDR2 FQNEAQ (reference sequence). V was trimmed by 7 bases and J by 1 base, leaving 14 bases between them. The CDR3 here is CASKIGFASYNEQFF. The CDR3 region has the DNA TGTGCCAGCAAAATAGGGTTTGCGTCCTACAATGAGCAGTTCTTC.

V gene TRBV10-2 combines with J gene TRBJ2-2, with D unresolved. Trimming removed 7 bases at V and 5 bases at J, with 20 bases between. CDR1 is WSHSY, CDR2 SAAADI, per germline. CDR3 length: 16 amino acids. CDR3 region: CASIPLGLGLTGELFF. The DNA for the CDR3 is TGCGCCAGCATTCCCCTTGGCCTAGGGTTGACCGGGGAGCTGTTTTTT.

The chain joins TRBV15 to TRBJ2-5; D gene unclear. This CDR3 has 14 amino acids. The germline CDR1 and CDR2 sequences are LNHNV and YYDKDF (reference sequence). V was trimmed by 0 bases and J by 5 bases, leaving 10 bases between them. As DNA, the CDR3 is TGTGCCACCAGCAGAGATCGAACCTCGGAGACCCAGTACTTC. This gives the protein CATSRDRTSETQYF. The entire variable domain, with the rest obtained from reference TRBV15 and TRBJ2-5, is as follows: DAMVIQNPRYQVTQFGKPVTLSCSQTLNHNVMYWYQQKSSQAPKLLFHYYDKDFNNEADTPDNFQSRRPNTSFCFLDIRSPGLGDTAMYLCATSRDRTSETQYFGPGTRLLVL.

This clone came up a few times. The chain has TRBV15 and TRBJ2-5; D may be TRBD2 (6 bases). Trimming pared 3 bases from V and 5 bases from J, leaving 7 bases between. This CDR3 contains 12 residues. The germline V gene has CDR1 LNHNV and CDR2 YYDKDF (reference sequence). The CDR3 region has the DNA TGTGCCACCAGCAGGGCGGGGGAGACCCAGTACTTC. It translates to CATSRAGETQYF.

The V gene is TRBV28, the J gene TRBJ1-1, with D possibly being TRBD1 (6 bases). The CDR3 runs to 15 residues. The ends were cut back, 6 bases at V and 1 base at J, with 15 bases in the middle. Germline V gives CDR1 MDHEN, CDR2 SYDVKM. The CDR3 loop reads CASRFPGGANTEAFF. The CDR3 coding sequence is TGTGCCAGCAGGTTCCCCGGGGGCGCGAACACTGAAGCTTTCTTT.

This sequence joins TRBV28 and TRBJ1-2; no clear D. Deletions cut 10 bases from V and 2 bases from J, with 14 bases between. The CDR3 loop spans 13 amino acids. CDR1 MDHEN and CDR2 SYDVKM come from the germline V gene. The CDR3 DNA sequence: TGTGCCACCCAGATTACAGAGAACTATGGCTACACCTTC. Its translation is CATQITENYGYTF.

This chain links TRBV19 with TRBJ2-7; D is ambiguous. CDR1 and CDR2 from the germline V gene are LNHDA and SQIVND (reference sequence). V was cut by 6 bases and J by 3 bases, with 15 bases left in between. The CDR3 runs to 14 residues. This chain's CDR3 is CASSAANSIYEQYF. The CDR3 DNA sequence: TGTGCCAGTAGCGCGGCTAATTCTATCTACGAGCAGTACTTC.

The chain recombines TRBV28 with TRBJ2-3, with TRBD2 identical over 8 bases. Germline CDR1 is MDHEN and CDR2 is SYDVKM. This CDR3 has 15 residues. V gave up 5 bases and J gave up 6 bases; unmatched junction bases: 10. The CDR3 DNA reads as TGTGCCAGCAGTAGGTTTAGCGGGACTGGGGATACGCAGTATTTT. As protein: CASSRFSGTGDTQYF.

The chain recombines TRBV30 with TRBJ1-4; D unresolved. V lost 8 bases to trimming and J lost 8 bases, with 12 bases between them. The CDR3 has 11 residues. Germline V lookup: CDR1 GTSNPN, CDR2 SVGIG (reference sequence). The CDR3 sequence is CAHQTREKLFF. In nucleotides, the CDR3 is TGTGCCCACCAAACAAGGGAAAAACTGTTTTTT.

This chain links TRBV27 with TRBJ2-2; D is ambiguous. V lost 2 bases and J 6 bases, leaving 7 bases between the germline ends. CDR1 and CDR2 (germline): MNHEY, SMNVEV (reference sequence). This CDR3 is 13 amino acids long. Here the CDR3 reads CASSLTTPGELFF. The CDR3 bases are TGTGCCAGCAGTTTAACTACGCCCGGGGAGCTGTTTTTT.

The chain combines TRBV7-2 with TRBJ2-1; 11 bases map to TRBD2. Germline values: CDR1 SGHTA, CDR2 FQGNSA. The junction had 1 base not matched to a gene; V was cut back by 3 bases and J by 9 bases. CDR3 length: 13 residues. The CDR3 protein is CASSFTSGSEQFF. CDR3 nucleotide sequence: TGTGCCAGCAGCTTCACTAGCGGGAGTGAGCAGTTCTTC.

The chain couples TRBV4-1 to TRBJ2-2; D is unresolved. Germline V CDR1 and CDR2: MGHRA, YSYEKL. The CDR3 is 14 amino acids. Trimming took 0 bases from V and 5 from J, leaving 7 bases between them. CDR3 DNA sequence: TGCGCCAGCAGCCAAGATAGTGAAACCGGGGAGCTGTTTTTT. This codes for CASSQDSETGELFF.

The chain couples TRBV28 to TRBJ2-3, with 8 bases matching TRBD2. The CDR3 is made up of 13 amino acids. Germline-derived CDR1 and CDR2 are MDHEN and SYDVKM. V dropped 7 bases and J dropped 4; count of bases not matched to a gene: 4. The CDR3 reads CASIPGGADTQYF. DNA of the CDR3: TGTGCCAGCATCCCGGGGGGGGCAGATACGCAGTATTTT.

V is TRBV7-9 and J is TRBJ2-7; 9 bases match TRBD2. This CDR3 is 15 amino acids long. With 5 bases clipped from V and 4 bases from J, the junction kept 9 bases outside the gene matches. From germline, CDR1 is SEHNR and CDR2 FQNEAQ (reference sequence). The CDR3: CASSPLIAGVYEQYF. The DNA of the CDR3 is TGTGCCAGCAGCCCCCTGATAGCGGGAGTATACGAGCAGTACTTC. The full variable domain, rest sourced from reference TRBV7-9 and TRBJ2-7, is DTGVSQNPRHKITKRGQNVTFRCDPISEHNRLYWYRQTLGQGPEFLTYFQNEAQLEKSRLLSDRFSAERPKGSFSTLEIQRTEQGDSAMYLCASSPLIAGVYEQYFGPGTRLTVT.

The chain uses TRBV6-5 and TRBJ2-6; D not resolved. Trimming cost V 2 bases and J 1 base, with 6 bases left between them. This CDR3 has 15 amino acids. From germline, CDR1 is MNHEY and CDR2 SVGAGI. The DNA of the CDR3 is TGTGCCAGCAGTTACGCGCGGTCTGGGGCCAACGTCCTGACTTTC. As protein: CASSYARSGANVLTF.

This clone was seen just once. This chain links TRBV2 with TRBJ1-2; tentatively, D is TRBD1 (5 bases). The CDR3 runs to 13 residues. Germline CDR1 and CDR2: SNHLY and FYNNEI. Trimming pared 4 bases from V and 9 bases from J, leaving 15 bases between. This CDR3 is CASSGGVQARYTF. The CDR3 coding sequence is TGTGCCAGCAGTGGGGGGGTACAGGCACGCTACACCTTC.

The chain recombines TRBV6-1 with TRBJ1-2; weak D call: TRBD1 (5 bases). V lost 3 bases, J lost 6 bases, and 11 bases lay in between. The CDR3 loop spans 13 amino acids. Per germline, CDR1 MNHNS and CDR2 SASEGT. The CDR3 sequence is CASSDRVWNGYTF. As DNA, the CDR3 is TGTGCCAGCAGTGACAGGGTATGGAATGGCTACACCTTC.

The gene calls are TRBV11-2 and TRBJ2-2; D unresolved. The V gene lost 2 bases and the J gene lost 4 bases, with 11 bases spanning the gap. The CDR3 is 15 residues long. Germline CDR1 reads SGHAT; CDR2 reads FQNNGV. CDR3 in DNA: TGTGCCAGCAGCTTAAGTAACACTCGCACCGGGGAGCTGTTTTTT. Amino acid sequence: CASSLSNTRTGELFF.

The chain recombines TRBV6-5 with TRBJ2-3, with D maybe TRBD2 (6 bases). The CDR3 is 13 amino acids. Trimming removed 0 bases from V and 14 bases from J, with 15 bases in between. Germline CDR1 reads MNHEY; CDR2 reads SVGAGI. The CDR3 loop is CASSYSASVDLYF. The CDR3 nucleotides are TGTGCCAGCAGTTACTCGGCTAGCGTGGATTTGTATTTT.

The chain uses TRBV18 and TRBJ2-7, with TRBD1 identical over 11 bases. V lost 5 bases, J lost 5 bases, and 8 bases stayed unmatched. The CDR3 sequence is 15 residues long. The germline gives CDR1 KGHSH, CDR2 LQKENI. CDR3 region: CASSSTPGQGDEQYF. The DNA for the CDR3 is TGTGCCAGCTCATCCACCCCGGGACAGGGGGACGAGCAGTACTTC.

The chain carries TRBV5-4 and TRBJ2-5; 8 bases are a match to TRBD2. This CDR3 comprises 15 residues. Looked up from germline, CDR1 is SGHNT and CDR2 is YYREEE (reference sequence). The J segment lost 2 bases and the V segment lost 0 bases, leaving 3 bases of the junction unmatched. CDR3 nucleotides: TGTGCCAGCAGCTTGGCGGGAGGGCCGCAAGAGACCCAGTACTTC. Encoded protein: CASSLAGGPQETQYF. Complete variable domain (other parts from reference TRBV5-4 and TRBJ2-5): ETGVTQSPTHLIKTRGQQVTLRCSSQSGHNTVSWYQQALGQGPQFIFQYYREEENGRGNFPPRFSGLQFPNYSSELNVNALELDDSALYLCASSLAGGPQETQYFGPGTRLLVL.

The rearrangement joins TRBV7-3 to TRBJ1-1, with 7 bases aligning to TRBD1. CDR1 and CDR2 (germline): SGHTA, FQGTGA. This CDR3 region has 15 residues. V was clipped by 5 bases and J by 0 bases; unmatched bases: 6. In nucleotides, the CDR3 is TGTGCCAGCAGCCCCAGGGGGGCTATGAACACTGAAGCTTTCTTT. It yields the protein CASSPRGAMNTEAFF. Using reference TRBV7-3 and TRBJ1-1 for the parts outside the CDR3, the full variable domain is GAGVSQTPSNKVTEKGKYVELRCDPISGHTALYWYRQSLGQGPEFLIYFQGTGAADDSGLPNDRFFAVRPEGSVSTLKIQRTERGDSAVYLCASSPRGAMNTEAFFGQGTRLTVV.

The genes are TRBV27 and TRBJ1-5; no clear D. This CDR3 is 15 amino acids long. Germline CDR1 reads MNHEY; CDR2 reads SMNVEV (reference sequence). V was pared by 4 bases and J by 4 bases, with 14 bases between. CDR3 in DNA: TGTGCCAGCAGTTACGGAACCAGCCCGAATCAGCCCCAGCATTTT. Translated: CASSYGTSPNQPQHF.

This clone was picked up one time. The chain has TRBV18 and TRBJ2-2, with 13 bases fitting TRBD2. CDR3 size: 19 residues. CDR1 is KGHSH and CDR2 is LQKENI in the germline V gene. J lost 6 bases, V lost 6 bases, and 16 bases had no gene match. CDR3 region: CASSPGLAGVKGSSGELFF. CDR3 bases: TGTGCCAGCTCTCCCGGACTAGCGGGAGTAAAGGGGAGTTCCGGGGAGCTGTTTTTT.

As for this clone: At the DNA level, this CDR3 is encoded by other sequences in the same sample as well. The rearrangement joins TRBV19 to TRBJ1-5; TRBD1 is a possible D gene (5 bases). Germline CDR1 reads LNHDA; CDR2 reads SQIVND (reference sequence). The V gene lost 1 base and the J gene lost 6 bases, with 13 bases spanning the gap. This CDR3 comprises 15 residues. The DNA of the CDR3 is TGTGCCAGTAGTATAGTCGGAGGGGCCGGTCAGCCCCAGCATTTT. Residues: CASSIVGGAGQPQHF.